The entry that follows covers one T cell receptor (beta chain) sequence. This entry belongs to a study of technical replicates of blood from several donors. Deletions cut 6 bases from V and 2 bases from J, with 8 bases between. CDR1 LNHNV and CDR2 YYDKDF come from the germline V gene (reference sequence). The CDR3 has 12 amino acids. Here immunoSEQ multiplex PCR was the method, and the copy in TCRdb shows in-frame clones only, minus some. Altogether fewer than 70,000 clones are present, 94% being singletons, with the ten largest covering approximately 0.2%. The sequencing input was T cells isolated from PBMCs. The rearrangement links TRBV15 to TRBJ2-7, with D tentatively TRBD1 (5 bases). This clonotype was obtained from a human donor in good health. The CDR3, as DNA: TGTGCCACCAGAGGGGCTACCTACGAGCAGTACTTC. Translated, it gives CATRGATYEQYF.